A selection of T cell receptor beta chains follows, all from one sample in a study of CD8+CD57+ T cells in acquired aplastic anemia. From the reads, TCRdb called clonotypes with MiXCR, one entry per CDR3 protein. Here the sample spans 180,000 or so distinct CDR3 sequences, over 40% being singletons. Sequencing was carried out using sorted CD4+, CD8+, or CD8+CD57+ T cells (not recorded which) from PBMCs. These receptors were obtained from a human donor with aplastic anemia. The CDR3 runs from the conserved cysteine through the conserved F or W. Fields, in order: V gene, D gene, J gene, clone size, CDR3 DNA, CDR3 protein. A D gene is named only where the DNA matches it firmly. A clone size is listed for some rows: how often the clone was seen (once, few, many), or a class if it is expanded.

TRBV4-2	TRBD2	TRBJ2-3	.	TGTGCCAGCAGCCAAGGACTAGCGGGGGATACAGATACGCAGTATTTT	CASSQGLAGDTDTQYF
TRBV10-2	TRBD2	TRBJ2-3	many	TGCGCCAGCAGTGAACCGGCGGGGGGTTCAGATACGCAGTATTTT	CASSEPAGGSDTQYF
TRBV25-1	TRBD1	TRBJ1-6	.	TGTGCCAGCAGTGAAGGGACAGGGGTTTCACCCCTCCACTTT	CASSEGTGVSPLHF
TRBV5-1	.	TRBJ2-3	many	TGCGCCAGCAGCCTACGCAGGGTTTCAGATACGCAGTATTTT	CASSLRRVSDTQYF
TRBV7-2	TRBD2	TRBJ2-7	.	TGTGCCAGCAGCCCCGGGACTAGCGGGCGCTACGAGCAGTACTTC	CASSPGTSGRYEQYF
TRBV10-3	.	TRBJ2-1	.	TGTGCCATCAGTGAGGGCGGGCCCAGTCTCGGTCTGGAGCAGTTCTTC	CAISEGGPSLGLEQFF
TRBV7-2	TRBD1	TRBJ2-7	many	TGTGCCAGCAGCTCCGACCGACAGGGCGAGCAGTACTTC	CASSSDRQGEQYF
TRBV11-2	TRBD2	TRBJ2-1	.	TGTGCCAGCAGCTTTAATCGACTAGCGGGGGGCTCCTACAATGAGCAGTTCTTC	CASSFNRLAGGSYNEQFF
TRBV9	.	TRBJ1-2	.	TGTGCCAGCAGCGTCCCGGGACGCGATGTAAGCGACTATGGCTACACCTTC	CASSVPGRDVSDYGYTF
TRBV20-1	TRBD2	TRBJ2-7	.	TGCAGTGCTAGAGATGGGAGGGAATACGAGCAGTACTTC	CSARDGREYEQYF
TRBV24-1	.	TRBJ2-5	.	TGTGCCACCGTGTGGGTCCAAGAGACCCAGTACTTC	CATVWVQETQYF
TRBV10-2	TRBD2	TRBJ2-3	many	TGCGCCAGCAGAGGACTAGCGAGTGGTGATACGCAGTATTTT	CASRGLASGDTQYF
TRBV19	.	TRBJ1-2	many	TGTGCCAGTAGTGTAGGGACGGCCTATGGCTACACCTTC	CASSVGTAYGYTF
TRBV24-1	TRBD2	TRBJ2-1	.	TGTGCCACCGTAGCGGGAGGGAATGAGCAGTTCTTC	CATVAGGNEQFF
TRBV19	.	TRBJ2-7	.	TGTGCCAGTAGTATAGTTCTCGGAAACTCCTACGAGCAGTACTTC	CASSIVLGNSYEQYF
TRBV7-2	.	TRBJ2-3	.	TGTGCCAGCAGCCACGGGTTAGGGGCAGATACGCAGTATTTT	CASSHGLGADTQYF
TRBV29-1	TRBD1	TRBJ2-7	.	TGCAGCGCCTTAGGACAGGGGGCGGGGTCCTACGAGCAGTACTTC	CSALGQGAGSYEQYF
TRBV3-1	.	TRBJ1-4	few	TGTGCCAGCAGCGAATCCGGGCTTAGCGAGGAAAAACTGTTTTTT	CASSESGLSEEKLFF
TRBV19	TRBD1	TRBJ1-1	.	TGTGCCAGTAAGGAGACAGGGGCATCCACTGAAGCTTTCTTT	CASKETGASTEAFF
TRBV5-1	.	TRBJ2-2	many	TGCGCCAGCAGCCAGTACACCGGGGAGCTGTTTTTT	CASSQYTGELFF
TRBV6-1	TRBD2	TRBJ2-7	.	TGTGCCAGCAGAGGGACTAACGGTACCTACGAGCAGTATTTC	CASRGTNGTYEQYF
TRBV20-1	.	TRBJ2-1	many	TGCAGTGCTTTCGGACTGTCAACCTACAATGAGCAGTTCTTC	CSAFGLSTYNEQFF
TRBV9	.	TRBJ2-2	many	TGTGCCAGCAGCGTAGACCTAGTCGGGGAGCTGTTTTTT	CASSVDLVGELFF
TRBV29-1	.	TRBJ2-5	.	TGCAGCGCCGTGCCAGTGACCCAAGAGACCCAGTACTTC	CSAVPVTQETQYF
TRBV7-9	.	TRBJ1-1	many	TGTGCCAGCAGCCGGACGGAGACAGATGAAGCTTTCTTT	CASSRTETDEAFF
TRBV7-2	TRBD1	TRBJ2-7	.	TGTGCCAGCAGCTTCCTCCGGGACAGCCTGGTTTTC	CASSFLRDSLVF
TRBV24-1	TRBD2	TRBJ2-1	.	TGTGCCACCACCCCGACTAGCGGGGCCTCCTACAATGAGCAGTTCTTC	CATTPTSGASYNEQFF
TRBV14	TRBD2	TRBJ2-3	many	TGTGCCAGCAGCCGACTAGCGGGGGGCCGCACAGATACGCAGTATTTT	CASSRLAGGRTDTQYF
TRBV7-6	TRBD1	TRBJ1-1	many	TGTGCCAGCAGCTTAGGAGGGGGCGGTCTATTGGGCACTGAAGCTTTCTTT	CASSLGGGGLLGTEAFF
TRBV13	.	TRBJ2-1	.	TGTGCCAGCAGCGTGGAGCAGGACGCCTACAATGAGCAGTTCTTC	CASSVEQDAYNEQFF
TRBV7-6	TRBD1	TRBJ2-7	few	TGTGCCAGCAGCTTAGCGGGACAGGGCCAGTCCTACGAGCAGTACTTC	CASSLAGQGQSYEQYF
TRBV29-1	TRBD1	TRBJ1-2	.	TGCAGCGTACAGGGAGGGGGCGATGGCTACACCTTC	CSVQGGGDGYTF
TRBV19	.	TRBJ1-5	.	TGTGCCAGTAGTACATGGGAGCAATGGCAGCCCCAGCATTTT	CASSTWEQWQPQHF
TRBV30	.	TRBJ2-3	few	TGTGCCTGGAGTGACTCCACAGATACGCAGTATTTT	CAWSDSTDTQYF
TRBV20-1	TRBD1	TRBJ1-1	.	TGCAGTGCACAACAGGGGGCGGACGTGAACACTGAAGCTTTCTTT	CSAQQGADVNTEAFF
TRBV6-5	.	TRBJ1-4	many	TGTGCCAGCAGCTACTGGGGGAGCACGGGGAATGAAAAACTGTTTTTT	CASSYWGSTGNEKLFF
TRBV9	.	TRBJ1-6	.	TGTGCCTGCAGCACTATTAATTCACCCCTCCACTTT	CACSTINSPLHF
TRBV10-1	.	TRBJ2-1	.	TGCGCCAGCAGTGAAGTTGAAGGGGAAAATGAGCAGTTCTTC	CASSEVEGENEQFF
TRBV19	.	TRBJ1-2	.	TGTGCCAGTAGCCATTCGGGGCAGAACAACTATGGCTACACCTTC	CASSHSGQNNYGYTF
TRBV10-3	TRBD2	TRBJ2-1	.	TGTGCCTCCCGGACCGGGACTAGCGGAAATGAGCAGCTCTTC	CASRTGTSGNEQLF
TRBV2	TRBD1	TRBJ2-3	.	TGTGCCAGCAGATCGGGACAGAGCACAGATACGCAGTATTTT	CASRSGQSTDTQYF
TRBV25-1	TRBD1	TRBJ2-5	once	TGTGCCAGCAGTGTCAAGCTCGTCGGGGCAGGGGGCAGGAAGACCCAGTACTTC	CASSVKLVGAGGRKTQYF
TRBV7-3	.	TRBJ1-2	many	TGTGCCAGCAGCTTATCCCCTGTGGGGGCTGGCTACACCTTC	CASSLSPVGAGYTF
TRBV6-5	.	TRBJ2-4	few	TGTGCCAGCAGTTACTTTTCCATTCAGTACTTC	CASSYFSIQYF
TRBV2	.	TRBJ2-5	once	TGTGCCAGCAGTCAGACACTTCCCCAAGAGACCCAGTACTTC	CASSQTLPQETQYF
TRBV5-6	.	TRBJ2-2	many	TGTGCCAGCTGGCTGGGGGAAACCGGGGAGCTGTTTTTT	CASWLGETGELFF
TRBV24-1	.	TRBJ1-4	many	TGTGCCACCACCGTCGCACTTAATGAAAAACTGTTTTTT	CATTVALNEKLFF
TRBV15	.	TRBJ2-7	.	TGTGCCACCAGCAGAGATCGGGCAGGTTCATCCTACGAGCAGTACTTC	CATSRDRAGSSYEQYF
TRBV29-1	.	TRBJ2-3	.	TGCAGCGTCCGTGGGCTTAGCACAGATACGCAGTATTTT	CSVRGLSTDTQYF
TRBV10-3	.	TRBJ2-2	once	TGTGCCAGTAGAGGGCTAAAGGCCCAGGACACCGGGGAGCTGTTTTTT	CASRGLKAQDTGELFF
TRBV19	TRBD2	TRBJ2-5	.	TGTGCCAGTAGGGATGGGAGCGGGGGGGAAGAGACCCAGTACTTC	CASRDGSGGEETQYF
TRBV30	TRBD2	TRBJ2-1	.	TGTGCCTGGAGTGTCGGGAGGGTGCCCTACAATGAGCAGTTCTTC	CAWSVGRVPYNEQFF
TRBV20-1	.	TRBJ2-3	many	TGCAGTGCTGACGGTCTGGGTAGCACAGATACGCAGTATTTT	CSADGLGSTDTQYF
TRBV6-2/TRBV6-3	.	TRBJ2-3	.	TGTGCCAGCAGCTACCCCGCGGGGAAGTGGGCAGATACGCAGTATTTT	CASSYPAGKWADTQYF
TRBV20-1	.	TRBJ2-7	once	TGCAGTGCGAGAGCAGCGGAATTGCTAGAGCAGTACTTC	CSARAAELLEQYF